What follows are 8 T cell receptor beta chains derived from one specimen sequenced in a study of T cell repertoires in cytomegalovirus infection. TCRdb recomputed calls from the reads with MiXCR, one row per CDR3 protein. The sample yields about 220,000 distinct CDR3 sequences, 30% to 45% seen once. Their target antigens are unknown. This material consisted of CD8+ T cells from cultured PBMCs, taken from culture after CMV antigen stimulation. All receptors come from a human donor in good health (CMV status not recorded). Some clones in this sample may be carry-over from other donors' samples.

There are a few counts of this clonotype. The V call is TRBV4-2, the J call TRBJ2-2; TRBD1 or TRBD2 may be the D gene (5 bases each). The CDR3 is 14 residues long. The V gene's germline CDR1 is LGHNA and CDR2 YNFKEQ. Trimming removed 4 bases from V and 4 bases from J, with 10 bases in between. The CDR3 loop is CASSLAGSTGELFF. The CDR3 nucleotides read TGTGCCAGCAGCCTAGCAGGGAGCACCGGGGAGCTGTTTTTT.

This clonotype was detected only a few times. J is TRBJ2-1 and V is TRBV5-6, with TRBD2 matching over 8 bases. Germline trimming cut 0 bases from V and 4 bases from J; bases unmatched to any gene: 6. Germline assignment: CDR1 SGHDT and CDR2 YYEEEE. CDR3 length equals 16 residues. Here the CDR3 DNA reads TGTGCCAGCAGCTTGGCTACTAGCGGTAGGTACAATGAGCAGTTCTTC. Amino acids: CASSLATSGRYNEQFF.

The J gene is TRBJ2-1, the V gene TRBV25-1; D possibly corresponds to TRBD1 (5 bases). The ends were cut back, 4 bases at V and 2 bases at J, with 15 bases in the middle. CDR1 is MGHDK and CDR2 is SYGVNS in the germline V gene. The CDR3 runs 16 residues. The chain's CDR3 is CASSGKTVYTYNEQFF. CDR3 coding DNA: TGTGCCAGCAGTGGAAAGACAGTGTACACCTACAATGAGCAGTTCTTC.

The rearrangement joins TRBV6-8 to TRBJ1-1; D not resolved. This CDR3 region has 14 residues. The germline CDR1 and CDR2 sequences are MNHGY and SAAAGT. Deletions cut 2 bases from V and 6 bases from J, with 13 bases between. DNA for the CDR3: TGTGCCAGCAGTTACCTAAGGTTTCAGCCTGAAGCTTTCTTT. It is translated as CASSYLRFQPEAFF.

The genes are TRBV14 and TRBJ1-2; TRBD1 matches 7 bases. The CDR3 length is 16 residues. Per the germline V gene, CDR1 is SGHDN and CDR2 is FVKESK. The junction had 13 bases not matched to a gene; V was cut back by 1 base and J by 8 bases. CDR3 loop: CASSQVTGDLLWGYTF. CDR3 nucleotides: TGTGCCAGCAGCCAAGTCACAGGGGACCTATTATGGGGCTACACCTTC. The entire variable domain, with the rest obtained from reference TRBV14 and TRBJ1-2, is as follows: EAGVTQFPSHSVIEKGQTVTLRCDPISGHDNLYWYRRVMGKEIKFLLHFVKESKQDESGMPNNRFLAERTGGTYSTLKVQPAELEDSGVYFCASSQVTGDLLWGYTFGSGTRLTVV.

This rearrangement joins TRBV6-1 to TRBJ2-2; 9 bases match TRBD1. This CDR3 comprises 15 residues. Germline V lookup: CDR1 MNHNS, CDR2 SASEGT. V was pared by 6 bases and J by 2 bases, with 4 bases of the junction left unmatched. Here the CDR3 reads CASRTGQGNTGELFF. Written as DNA, the CDR3 is TGTGCCAGCAGGACGGGACAGGGAAACACCGGGGAGCTGTTTTTT.

The chain is built from TRBV5-1 and TRBJ2-5, with 16 bases lining up with TRBD2. Germline V lookup: CDR1 SGHRS, CDR2 YFSETQ. This CDR3 is built from 17 residues. Trimming removed 4 bases from V and 1 base from J; junction bases left unmatched: 4. The CDR3, as DNA: TGCGCCAGCAGCGTGGGACTAGCGGGGGGGATCCAAGAGACCCAGTACTTC. Protein: CASSVGLAGGIQETQYF.

This chain uses TRBV20-1 with TRBJ2-7; weak D call: TRBD2 (6 bases). This CDR3 contains 15 residues. CDR1 and CDR2 (germline): DFQATT, SNEGSKA (reference sequence). V was pared by 3 bases and J by 5 bases, with 20 bases between. CDR3 DNA: TGCAGTGCTAGCGGAGGGGCATTTGACTTAGACGAGCAGTACTTC. It encodes CSASGGAFDLDEQYF.